Shown below are 21 T cell receptor beta chains from a single sample sequenced in a study of shared clonotypes between healthy human individuals. Using immunoSEQ multiplex PCR, the repertoire was profiled, and TCRdb retains in-frame clones only, with some absent. The table has under 1 million clones, about 97% seen once. It was CD45RO-negative cells, positively selected for CCR7, that made up naive CD8 cells, with terminally differentiated effector memory CD45RA+ cells excluded. The specimen was naive CD8+ T cells sorted from blood. These receptors were obtained from a man aged 30 to 39 in good health.

The chain uses TRBV4-3 and TRBJ2-4; TRBD1 matches at 10 bases. The germline V gene encodes CDR1 LGHNA and CDR2 YSLEER. This CDR3 contains 15 residues. After removal of 3 bases from V and 8 bases from J, the junction contained 7 bases not matched to a gene. Here the CDR3 DNA reads TGCGCCAGCAGCCAGGCGACAGGGGGCAATGACATTCAGTACTTC. As protein: CASSQATGGNDIQYF.

The CDR3 is CASSHAGQGTNYEQYF. The CDR3 DNA sequence: TGCGCCAGCAGCCATGCTGGGCAGGGAACCAATTACGAGCAGTACTTC. The genes are TRBV4-1 and TRBJ2-7; perhaps TRBD1 as D (5 bases). The CDR3 totals 16 residues. V gave up 3 bases and J gave up 4 bases, with 19 bases separating them. Germline V gene data show CDR1 as MGHRA and CDR2 as YSYEKL.

The rearrangement uses TRBV7-2 and TRBJ2-2; 7 nucleotides align to TRBD1. This CDR3 region has 15 residues. V shed 6 bases and J 6 bases; nucleotides not matched to a gene: 10. Germline CDR1 reads SGHTA; CDR2 reads FQGNSA. CDR3 amino acids: CASRQFTRGSGELFF. As DNA, the CDR3 is TGTGCCAGCAGACAATTTACCAGGGGGTCCGGGGAGCTGTTTTTT.

This sequence joins TRBV10-3 and TRBJ2-2, with TRBD2 matching over 8 bases. J was trimmed by 5 bases and V by 10 bases; bases with no gene match: 12. Germline V gene sequence: CDR1 ENHRY, CDR2 SYGVKD. CDR3 length: 15 residues. The CDR3 loop is CATFMGAGGTGELFF. The DNA for the CDR3 is TGTGCCACGTTTATGGGTGCGGGAGGAACCGGGGAGCTGTTTTTT.

This chain uses TRBV5-8 with TRBJ2-7; no clear D. Germline V gene lookup returns CDR1 SGHTS and CDR2 YDEGEE. Trimming shortened V by 1 base and J by 0 bases, and 2 bases separated the two germline ends. The length of the CDR3 is 12 residues. The CDR3 sequence: CASSLSSYEQYF. In DNA, the CDR3 is TGTGCCAGCAGCTTGAGCTCCTACGAGCAGTACTTC.

This clone has only one observation. V and J are TRBV29-1 and TRBJ2-7; 9 bases are a match to TRBD1. Germline V CDR1 and CDR2: SQVTM, ANQGSEA. V was clipped by 7 bases and J by 0 bases; unmatched bases: 4. This CDR3 spans 13 amino acids. DNA for the CDR3: TGCAGCGCGATGACAGGGGGCTCCTACGAGCAGTACTTC. This translates into CSAMTGGSYEQYF.

In nucleotides, the CDR3 is TGTGCCAGCACCCCAGACGGTAACACAGATACGCAGTATTTT. Protein sequence: CASTPDGNTDTQYF. This chain joins TRBV7-9 and TRBJ2-3; no definite D call. V lost 7 bases and J lost 2, with 13 bases in between. Per the germline V gene, CDR1 is SEHNR and CDR2 is FQNEAQ (reference sequence). This CDR3 spans 14 amino acids.

V is TRBV6-5 and J is TRBJ2-1, with D tentatively TRBD1 (6 bases). CDR1 MNHEY and CDR2 SVGAGI come from the germline V gene. The CDR3 length is 14 residues. Trimming cost V 0 bases and J 7 bases, with 10 bases left between them. CDR3 residues: CASSYSQGLNEQFF. The DNA of the CDR3 is TGTGCCAGCAGTTACTCGCAGGGGTTGAATGAGCAGTTCTTC.

V and J are TRBV27 and TRBJ2-2, with 10 nucleotides matching TRBD2. Trimming cost V 3 bases and J 4 bases; bases outside gene matches: 5. This CDR3 region has 16 residues. Germline assignment: CDR1 MNHEY and CDR2 SMNVEV (reference sequence). In DNA, the CDR3 is TGTGCCAGCAGTTTCCTAGCGGGGGCGGGCACCGGGGAGCTGTTTTTT. This translates into CASSFLAGAGTGELFF.

This chain links TRBV2 with TRBJ1-5; 11 nucleotides match TRBD1. The germline CDR1 and CDR2 sequences are SNHLY and FYNNEI. Trimming took 5 bases from V and 11 from J; bases not matched to a gene: 11. CDR3 size: 15 residues. Here the CDR3 DNA reads TGTGCCAGCAGTCGGACAGGGGGCGCCGGCCTGGCCCAGCATTTT. Protein product: CASSRTGGAGLAQHF.

The rearrangement joins TRBV11-2 to TRBJ1-1, with unresolved D. Trimming took off 2 bases at V and 6 bases at J, with 7 bases between the two ends. CDR3 length: 12 residues. CDR1 SGHAT and CDR2 FQNNGV come from the germline V gene. The CDR3 region has the DNA TGTGCCAGCAGCTTATATGGGCCTGAAGCTTTCTTT. Its protein product is CASSLYGPEAFF.

This chain connects TRBV27 to TRBJ1-2, with unresolved D. Germline V CDR1 and CDR2: MNHEY, SMNVEV (reference sequence). The CDR3 is 14 residues long. The V gene lost 7 bases and the J gene lost 2 bases, with 14 bases spanning the gap. The CDR3 coding sequence is TGTGCCAGCACCTACGCCGGCGGGAACTATGGCTACACCTTC. Translating gives CASTYAGGNYGYTF.

This chain joins TRBV4-1 and TRBJ2-1; D gene unclear. The CDR3 contains 12 residues. The V end lost 5 bases, the J end lost 8 bases, and 10 bases lay between the germline ends. Germline assignment: CDR1 MGHRA and CDR2 YSYEKL. As DNA, the CDR3 is TGCGCCAGCAGCTTGGGTGATCATGAGCAGTTCTTC. Translating it yields CASSLGDHEQFF.

The chain joins TRBV7-9 to TRBJ2-3; D not resolved. CDR1 is SEHNR and CDR2 is FQNEAQ in the germline V gene (reference sequence). The CDR3 totals 13 residues. Trimming took off 5 bases at V and 0 bases at J, with 6 bases between the two ends. The CDR3 here is CASSDFSTDTQYF. The DNA for the CDR3 is TGTGCCAGCAGCGACTTTAGCACAGATACGCAGTATTTT.

The chain couples TRBV27 to TRBJ2-1; perhaps D is TRBD1 or TRBD2 (5 bases each). The CDR3 covers 15 residues. Germline-derived CDR1 and CDR2 are MNHEY and SMNVEV (reference sequence). V was trimmed by 4 bases and J by 8 bases, leaving 18 bases between them. CDR3 nucleotides: TGTGCCAGCAGTTCTAACTGGGGGAGTGGCGATGAGCAGTTCTTC. It yields the protein CASSSNWGSGDEQFF.

In its sample, this clone was seen once. This rearrangement joins TRBV7-9 to TRBJ2-7, with 7 bases aligning to TRBD1. Germline V lookup: CDR1 SEHNR, CDR2 FQNEAQ (reference sequence). This CDR3 spans 13 amino acids. The J segment lost 6 bases and the V segment lost 0 bases, leaving 2 bases of the junction unmatched. The CDR3 region has the DNA TGTGCCAGCAGCTTAGCCGGACAGGCCGAGCAGTACTTC. It encodes CASSLAGQAEQYF.

This clone was picked up one time. The rearrangement joins TRBV27 to TRBJ2-5; 11 nucleotides align to TRBD2. The length of the CDR3 is 15 residues. CDR1 is MNHEY, CDR2 SMNVEV, per germline (reference sequence). The junction had 4 bases not matched to a gene; V was cut back by 5 bases and J by 2 bases. The CDR3 DNA reads as TGTGCCAGCAGTACAAGACTAGCGGGACAAGAGACCCAGTACTTC. Translated, it gives CASSTRLAGQETQYF.

This chain links TRBV29-1 with TRBJ2-1, with 13 bases identical to TRBD2. In germline, CDR1 is SQVTM, CDR2 ANQGSEA. CDR3 length equals 15 residues. V was clipped by 5 bases and J by 5 bases; unmatched bases: 6. The DNA of the CDR3 is TGCAGCGTTACTACCGGGACTAGCGGGAACAATGAGCAGTTCTTC. Amino acids: CSVTTGTSGNNEQFF.

This clone has only one observation. This chain connects TRBV10-2 to TRBJ2-2; D perhaps matches TRBD2 (5 bases). Germline CDR1 reads WSHSY; CDR2 reads SAAADI. With 3 bases removed from V and 5 bases from J, the gap between germline ends came to 10 bases. The CDR3 runs 14 residues. This chain's CDR3 is CASSDSEGTGELFF. CDR3 nucleotides: TGCGCCAGCAGTGATAGTGAGGGAACCGGGGAGCTGTTTTTT.

J is TRBJ2-3 and V is TRBV9; tentative D call: TRBD2 (6 bases). The germline gives CDR1 SGDLS, CDR2 YYNGEE. The germline V and J ends were trimmed by 3 bases and 3 bases, with 20 bases remaining between them. The CDR3 consists of 17 residues. CDR3 amino acids: CASSGAGPPHGTDTQYF. DNA for the CDR3: TGTGCCAGCAGCGGGGCGGGACCACCCCATGGAACAGATACGCAGTATTTT. Together with reference TRBV9 and TRBJ2-3, the CDR3 gives the full variable domain: DSGVTQTPKHLITATGQRVTLRCSPRSGDLSVYWYQQSLDQGLQFLIQYYNGEERAKGNILERFSAQQFPDLHSELNLSSLELGDSALYFCASSGAGPPHGTDTQYFGPGTRLTVL.

This clone has only one observation. This chain links TRBV28 with TRBJ2-7; TRBD1 matches at 8 bases. The trim removed 4 bases at V and 7 bases at J, leaving 12 bases unmatched. The CDR3 sequence is 15 residues long. Germline V CDR1 and CDR2: MDHEN, SYDVKM. This CDR3 is CASSSELRQGHEQYF. CDR3 nucleotide sequence: TGTGCCAGCAGTTCTGAACTTAGACAGGGGCATGAGCAGTACTTC.